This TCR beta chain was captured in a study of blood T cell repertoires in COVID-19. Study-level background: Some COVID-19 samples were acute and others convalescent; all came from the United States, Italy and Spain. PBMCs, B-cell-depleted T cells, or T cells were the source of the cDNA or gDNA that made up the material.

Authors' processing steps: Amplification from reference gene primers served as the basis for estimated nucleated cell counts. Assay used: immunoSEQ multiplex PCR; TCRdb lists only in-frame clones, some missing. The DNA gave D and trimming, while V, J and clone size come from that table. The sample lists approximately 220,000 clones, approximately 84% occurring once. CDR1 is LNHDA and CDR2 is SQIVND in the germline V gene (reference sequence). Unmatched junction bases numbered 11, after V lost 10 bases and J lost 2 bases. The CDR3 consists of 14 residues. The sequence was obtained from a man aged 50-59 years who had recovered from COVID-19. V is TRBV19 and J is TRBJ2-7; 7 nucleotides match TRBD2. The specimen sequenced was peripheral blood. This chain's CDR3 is CATRQGGDPYEQYF. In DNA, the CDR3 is TGTGCCACCAGGCAGGGAGGGGATCCCTACGAGCAGTACTTC. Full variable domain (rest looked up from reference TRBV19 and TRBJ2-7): DGGITQSPKYLFRKEGQNVTLSCEQNLNHDAMYWYRQDPGQGLRLIYYSQIVNDFQKGDIAEGYSVSREKKESFPLTVTSAQKNPTAFYLCATRQGGDPYEQYFGPGTRLTVT.